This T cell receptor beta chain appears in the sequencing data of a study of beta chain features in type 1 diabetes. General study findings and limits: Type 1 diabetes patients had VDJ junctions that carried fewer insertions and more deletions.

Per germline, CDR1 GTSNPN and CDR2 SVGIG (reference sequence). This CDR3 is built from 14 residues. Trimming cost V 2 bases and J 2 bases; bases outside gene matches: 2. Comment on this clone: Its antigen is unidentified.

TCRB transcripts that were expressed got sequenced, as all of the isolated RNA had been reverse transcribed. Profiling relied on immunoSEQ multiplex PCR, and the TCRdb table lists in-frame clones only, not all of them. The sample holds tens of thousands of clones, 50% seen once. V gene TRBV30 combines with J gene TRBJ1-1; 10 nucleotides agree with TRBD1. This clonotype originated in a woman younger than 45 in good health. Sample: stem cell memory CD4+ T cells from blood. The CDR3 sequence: CAWSRDRGNTEAFF. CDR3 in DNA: TGTGCCTGGAGTCGGGACAGGGGTAACACTGAAGCTTTCTTT.